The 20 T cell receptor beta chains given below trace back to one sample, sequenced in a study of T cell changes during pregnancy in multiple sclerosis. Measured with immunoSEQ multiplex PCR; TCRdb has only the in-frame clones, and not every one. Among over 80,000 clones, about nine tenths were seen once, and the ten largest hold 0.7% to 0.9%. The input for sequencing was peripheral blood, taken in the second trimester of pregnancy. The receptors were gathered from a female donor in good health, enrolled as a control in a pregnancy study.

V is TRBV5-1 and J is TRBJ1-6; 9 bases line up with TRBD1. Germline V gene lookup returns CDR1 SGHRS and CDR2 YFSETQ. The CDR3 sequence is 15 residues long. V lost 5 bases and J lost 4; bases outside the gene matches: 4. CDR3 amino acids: CASSVGTGYNSPLHF. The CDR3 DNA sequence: TGCGCCAGCAGTGTTGGGACAGGGTATAATTCACCCCTCCACTTT.

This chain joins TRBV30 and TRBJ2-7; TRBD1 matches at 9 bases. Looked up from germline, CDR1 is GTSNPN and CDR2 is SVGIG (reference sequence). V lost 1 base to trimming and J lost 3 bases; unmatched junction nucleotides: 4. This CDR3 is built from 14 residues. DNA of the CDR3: TGTGCCTGGAGTGCAACGACAGGGGGCTACGAGCAGTACTTC. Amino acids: CAWSATTGGYEQYF.

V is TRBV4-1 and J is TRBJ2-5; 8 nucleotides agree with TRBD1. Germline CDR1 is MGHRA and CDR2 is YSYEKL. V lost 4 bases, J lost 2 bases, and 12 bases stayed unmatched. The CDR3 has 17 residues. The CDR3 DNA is TGCGCCAGCAGCCGGAAGTGGACAGGGCAGGGGCAAGAGACCCAGTACTTC. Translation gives CASSRKWTGQGQETQYF.

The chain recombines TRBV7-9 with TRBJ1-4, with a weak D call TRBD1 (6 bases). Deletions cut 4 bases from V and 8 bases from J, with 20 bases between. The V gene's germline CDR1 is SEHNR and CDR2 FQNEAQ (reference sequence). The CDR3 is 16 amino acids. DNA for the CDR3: TGTGCCAGCAGCTGGGGGCTTCCTTCAGGTCACGAAAAACTGTTTTTT. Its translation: CASSWGLPSGHEKLFF.

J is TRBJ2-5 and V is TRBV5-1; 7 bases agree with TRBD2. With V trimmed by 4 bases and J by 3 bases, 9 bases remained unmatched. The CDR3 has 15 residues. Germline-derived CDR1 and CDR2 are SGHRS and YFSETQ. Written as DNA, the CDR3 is TGCGCCAGCAGCCCCGACCCGACTAGCAAAGAGACCCAGTACTTC. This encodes CASSPDPTSKETQYF.

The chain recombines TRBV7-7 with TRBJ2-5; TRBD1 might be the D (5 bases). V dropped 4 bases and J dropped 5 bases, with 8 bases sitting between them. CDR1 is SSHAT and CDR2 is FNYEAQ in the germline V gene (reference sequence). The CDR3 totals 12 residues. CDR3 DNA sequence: TGTGCCAGCAGCTCAGGGTATGAGACCCAGTACTTC. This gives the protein CASSSGYETQYF.

Here the CDR3 reads CASSLGQGSYEQYF. In DNA, the CDR3 is TGCGCCAGCAGCTTGGGTCAGGGCTCCTACGAGCAGTACTTC. The chain is built from TRBV5-1 and TRBJ2-7; a possible D gene is TRBD1 (5 bases). Per germline, CDR1 SGHRS and CDR2 YFSETQ. This CDR3 region has 14 residues. Trimming shortened V by 0 bases and J by 0 bases, and 7 bases separated the two germline ends.

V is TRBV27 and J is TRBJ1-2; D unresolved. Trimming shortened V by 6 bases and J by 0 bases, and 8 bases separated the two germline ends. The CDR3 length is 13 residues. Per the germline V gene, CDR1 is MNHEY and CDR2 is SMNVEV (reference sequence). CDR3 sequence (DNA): TGTGCCAGCAGAGCGACCGCTAACTATGGCTACACCTTC. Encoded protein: CASRATANYGYTF.

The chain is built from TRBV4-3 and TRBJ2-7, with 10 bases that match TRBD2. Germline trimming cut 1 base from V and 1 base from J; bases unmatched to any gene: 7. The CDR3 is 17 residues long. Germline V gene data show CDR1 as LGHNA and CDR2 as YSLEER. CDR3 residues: CASSQGLAGPRSYEQYF. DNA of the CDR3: TGCGCCAGCAGCCAAGGACTAGCGGGTCCTCGGTCCTACGAGCAGTACTTC.

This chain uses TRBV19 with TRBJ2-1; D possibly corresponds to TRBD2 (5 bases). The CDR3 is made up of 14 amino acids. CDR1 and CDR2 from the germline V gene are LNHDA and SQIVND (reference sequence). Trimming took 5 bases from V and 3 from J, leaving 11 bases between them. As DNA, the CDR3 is TGTGCCAGTAGTGGACTCGGCATCTACAATGAGCAGTTCTTC. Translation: CASSGLGIYNEQFF.

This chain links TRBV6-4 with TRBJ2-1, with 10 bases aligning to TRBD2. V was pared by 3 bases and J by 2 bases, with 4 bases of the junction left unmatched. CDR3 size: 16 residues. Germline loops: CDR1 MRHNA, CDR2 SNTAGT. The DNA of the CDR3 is TGTGCCAGCAGTGAAAGCGGGGGGGATGCCTACAATGAGCAGTTCTTC. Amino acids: CASSESGGDAYNEQFF.

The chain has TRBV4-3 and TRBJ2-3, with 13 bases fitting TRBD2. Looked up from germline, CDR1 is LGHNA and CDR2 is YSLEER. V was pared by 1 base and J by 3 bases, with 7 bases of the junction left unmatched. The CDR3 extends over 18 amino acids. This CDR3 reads CASSQAPTSGRATDTQYF. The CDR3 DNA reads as TGCGCCAGCAGCCAAGCTCCCACTAGCGGGAGGGCGACAGATACGCAGTATTTT.

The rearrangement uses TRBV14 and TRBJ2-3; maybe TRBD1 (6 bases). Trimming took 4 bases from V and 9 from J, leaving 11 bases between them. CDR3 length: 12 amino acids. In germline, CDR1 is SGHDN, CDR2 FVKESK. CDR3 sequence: CASSPSRGTQYF. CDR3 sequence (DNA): TGTGCCAGCAGCCCAAGTAGGGGGACGCAGTATTTT.

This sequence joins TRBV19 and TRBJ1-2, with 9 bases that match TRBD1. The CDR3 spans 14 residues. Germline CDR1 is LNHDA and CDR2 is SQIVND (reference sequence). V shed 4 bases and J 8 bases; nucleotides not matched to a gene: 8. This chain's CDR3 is CASSTRTGDGGYTF. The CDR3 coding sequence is TGTGCCAGTAGTACCCGGACAGGGGATGGGGGCTACACCTTC.

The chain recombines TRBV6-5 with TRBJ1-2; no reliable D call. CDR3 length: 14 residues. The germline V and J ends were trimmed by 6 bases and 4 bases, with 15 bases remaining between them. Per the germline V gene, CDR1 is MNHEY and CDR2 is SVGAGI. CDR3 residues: CASSRGLFTYGYTF. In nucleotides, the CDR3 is TGTGCCAGCAGCCGGGGTCTCTTTACCTATGGCTACACCTTC.

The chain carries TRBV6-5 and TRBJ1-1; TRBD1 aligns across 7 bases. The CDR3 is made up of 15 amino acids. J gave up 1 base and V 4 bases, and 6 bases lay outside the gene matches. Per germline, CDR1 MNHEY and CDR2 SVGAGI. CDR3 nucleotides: TGTGCCAGCAGTTGGTCAGGGGGAACGAACACTGAAGCTTTCTTT. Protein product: CASSWSGGTNTEAFF.

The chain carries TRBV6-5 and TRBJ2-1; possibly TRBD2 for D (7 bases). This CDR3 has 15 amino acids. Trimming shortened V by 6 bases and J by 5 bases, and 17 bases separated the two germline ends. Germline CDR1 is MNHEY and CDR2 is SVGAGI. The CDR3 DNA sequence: TGTGCCAGCAGAGCAAGGGGGAGGGGGAACAATGAGCAGTTCTTC. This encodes CASRARGRGNNEQFF.

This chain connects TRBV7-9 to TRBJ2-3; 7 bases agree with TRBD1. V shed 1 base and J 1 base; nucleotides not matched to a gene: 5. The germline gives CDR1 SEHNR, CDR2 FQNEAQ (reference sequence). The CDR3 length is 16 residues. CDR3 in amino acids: CASSLVAGGGTDTQYF. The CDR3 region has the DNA TGTGCCAGCAGCTTAGTGGCAGGGGGTGGCACAGATACGCAGTATTTT.

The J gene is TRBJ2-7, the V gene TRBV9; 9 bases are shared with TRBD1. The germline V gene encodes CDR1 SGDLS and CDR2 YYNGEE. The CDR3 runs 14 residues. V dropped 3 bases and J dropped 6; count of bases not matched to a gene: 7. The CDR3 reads CASSDGQGPGEQYF. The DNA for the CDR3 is TGTGCCAGCAGCGACGGACAGGGGCCCGGCGAGCAGTACTTC.

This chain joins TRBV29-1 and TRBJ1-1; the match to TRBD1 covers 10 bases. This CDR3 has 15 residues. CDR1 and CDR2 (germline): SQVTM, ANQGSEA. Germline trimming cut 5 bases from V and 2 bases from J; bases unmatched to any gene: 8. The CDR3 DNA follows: TGCAGCGTTAAGACAGGGGGCATGGTAAACACTGAAGCTTTCTTT. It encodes CSVKTGGMVNTEAFF. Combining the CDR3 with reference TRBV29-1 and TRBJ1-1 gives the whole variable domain SAVISQKPSRDICQRGTSLTIQCQVDSQVTMMFWYRQQPGQSLTLIATANQGSEATYESGFVIDKFPISRPNLTFSTLTVSNMSPEDSSIYLCSVKTGGMVNTEAFFGQGTRLTVV.